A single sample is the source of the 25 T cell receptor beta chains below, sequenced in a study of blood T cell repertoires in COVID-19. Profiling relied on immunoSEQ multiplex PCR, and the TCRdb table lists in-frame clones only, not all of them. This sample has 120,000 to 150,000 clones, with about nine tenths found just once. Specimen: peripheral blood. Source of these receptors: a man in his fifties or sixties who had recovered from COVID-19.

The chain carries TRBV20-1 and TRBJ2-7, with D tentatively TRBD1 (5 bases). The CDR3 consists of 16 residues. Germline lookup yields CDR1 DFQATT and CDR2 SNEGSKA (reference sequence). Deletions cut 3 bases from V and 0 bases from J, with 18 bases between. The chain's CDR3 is CSASRQYSFDSYEQYF. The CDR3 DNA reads TGCAGTGCTAGTAGACAGTATAGTTTCGACTCCTACGAGCAGTACTTC.

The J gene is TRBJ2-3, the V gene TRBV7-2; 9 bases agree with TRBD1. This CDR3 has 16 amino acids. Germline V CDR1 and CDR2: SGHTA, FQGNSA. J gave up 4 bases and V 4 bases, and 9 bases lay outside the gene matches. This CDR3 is CASSSTGTGKSDTQYF. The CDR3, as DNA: TGTGCCAGCAGCTCCACCGGGACAGGGAAGTCAGATACGCAGTATTTT.

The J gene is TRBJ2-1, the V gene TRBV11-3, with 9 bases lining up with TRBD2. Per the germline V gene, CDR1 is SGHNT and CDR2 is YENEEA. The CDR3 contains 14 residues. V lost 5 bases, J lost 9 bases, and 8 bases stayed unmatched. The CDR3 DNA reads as TGTGCCAGCAGCCGCGGGGGGGCGTCCGGTGAGCAGTTCTTC. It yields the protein CASSRGGASGEQFF.

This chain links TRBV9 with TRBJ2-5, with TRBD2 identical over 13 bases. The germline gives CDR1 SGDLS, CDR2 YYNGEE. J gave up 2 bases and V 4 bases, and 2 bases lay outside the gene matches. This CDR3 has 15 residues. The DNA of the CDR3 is TGTGCCAGCAGCCAGGGACTAGCGGGGCAAGAGACCCAGTACTTC. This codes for CASSQGLAGQETQYF.

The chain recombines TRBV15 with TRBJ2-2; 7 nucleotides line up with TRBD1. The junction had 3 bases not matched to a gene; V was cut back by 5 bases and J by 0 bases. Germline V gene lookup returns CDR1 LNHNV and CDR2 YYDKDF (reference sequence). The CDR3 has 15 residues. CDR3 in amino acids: CATSVGTANTGELFF. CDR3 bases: TGTGCCACCAGCGTGGGGACAGCGAACACCGGGGAGCTGTTTTTT.

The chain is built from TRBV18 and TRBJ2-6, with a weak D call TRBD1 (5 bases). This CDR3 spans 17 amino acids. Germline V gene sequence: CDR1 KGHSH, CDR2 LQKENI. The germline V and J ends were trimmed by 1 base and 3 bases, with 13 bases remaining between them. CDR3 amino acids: CASSPQQGRGGANVLTF. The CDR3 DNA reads TGTGCCAGCTCACCACAGCAGGGTCGAGGTGGGGCCAACGTCCTGACTTTC. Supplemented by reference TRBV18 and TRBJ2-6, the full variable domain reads NAGVMQNPRHLVRRRGQEARLRCSPMKGHSHVYWYRQLPEEGLKFMVYLQKENIIDESGMPKERFSAEFPKEGPSILRIQQVVRGDSAAYFCASSPQQGRGGANVLTFGAGSRLTVL.

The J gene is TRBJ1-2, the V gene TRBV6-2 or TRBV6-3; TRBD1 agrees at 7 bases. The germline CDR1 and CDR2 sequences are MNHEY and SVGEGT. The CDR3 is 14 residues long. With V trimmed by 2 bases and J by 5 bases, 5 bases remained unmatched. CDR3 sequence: CASSYGTASYGYTF. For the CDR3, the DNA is TGTGCCAGCAGTTACGGGACAGCATCTTATGGCTACACCTTC.

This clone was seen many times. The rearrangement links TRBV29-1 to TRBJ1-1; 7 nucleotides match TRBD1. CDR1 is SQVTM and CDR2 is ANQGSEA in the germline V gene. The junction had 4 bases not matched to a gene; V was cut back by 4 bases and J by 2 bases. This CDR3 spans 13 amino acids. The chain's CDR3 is CSVATGANTEAFF. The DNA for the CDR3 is TGCAGCGTTGCCACAGGGGCCAACACTGAAGCTTTCTTT.

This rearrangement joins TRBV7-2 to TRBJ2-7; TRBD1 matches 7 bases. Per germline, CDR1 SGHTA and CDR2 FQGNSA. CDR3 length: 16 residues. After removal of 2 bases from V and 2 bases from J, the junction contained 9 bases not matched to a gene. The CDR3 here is CASSLSSTGLTYEQYF. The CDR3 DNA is TGTGCCAGCAGCTTAAGTTCGACAGGGCTTACCTACGAGCAGTACTTC.

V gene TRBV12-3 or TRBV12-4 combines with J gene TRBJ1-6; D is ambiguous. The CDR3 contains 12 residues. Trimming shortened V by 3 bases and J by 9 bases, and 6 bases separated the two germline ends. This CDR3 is CASSLRVSPLHF. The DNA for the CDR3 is TGTGCCAGCAGTTTGCGGGTTTCACCCCTCCACTTT.

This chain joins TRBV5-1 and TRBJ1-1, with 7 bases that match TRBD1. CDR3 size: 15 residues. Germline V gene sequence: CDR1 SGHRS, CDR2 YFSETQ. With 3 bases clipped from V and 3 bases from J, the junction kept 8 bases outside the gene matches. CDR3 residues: CASSSYSGGHTEAFF. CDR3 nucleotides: TGCGCCAGCAGCTCATACTCAGGGGGACACACTGAAGCTTTCTTT.

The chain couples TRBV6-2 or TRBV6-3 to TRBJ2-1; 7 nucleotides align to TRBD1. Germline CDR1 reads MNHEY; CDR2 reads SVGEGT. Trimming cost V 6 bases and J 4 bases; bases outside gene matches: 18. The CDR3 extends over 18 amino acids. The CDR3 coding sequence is TGTGCCAGCAGCCACCTGCGCGCCGACAGGGTCGGGTACAATGAGCAGTTCTTC. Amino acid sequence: CASSHLRADRVGYNEQFF.

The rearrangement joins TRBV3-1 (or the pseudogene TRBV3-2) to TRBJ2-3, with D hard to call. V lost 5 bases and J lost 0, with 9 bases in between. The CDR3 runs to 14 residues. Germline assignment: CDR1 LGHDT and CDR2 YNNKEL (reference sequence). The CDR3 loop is CASSEGRSTDTQYF. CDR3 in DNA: TGTGCCAGCAGCGAAGGTCGGAGCACAGATACGCAGTATTTT.

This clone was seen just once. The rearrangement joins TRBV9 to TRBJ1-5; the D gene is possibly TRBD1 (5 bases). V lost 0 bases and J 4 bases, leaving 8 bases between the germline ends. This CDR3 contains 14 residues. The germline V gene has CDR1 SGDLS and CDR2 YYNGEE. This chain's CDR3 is CASSVGDWNQPQHF. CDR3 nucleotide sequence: TGTGCCAGCAGCGTAGGGGACTGGAATCAGCCCCAGCATTTT.

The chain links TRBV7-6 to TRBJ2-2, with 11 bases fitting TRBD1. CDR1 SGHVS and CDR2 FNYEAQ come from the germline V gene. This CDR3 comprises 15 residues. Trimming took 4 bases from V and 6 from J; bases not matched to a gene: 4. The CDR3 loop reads CASSSRTGGPGELFF. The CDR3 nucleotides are TGTGCCAGCAGCTCGCGGACAGGGGGCCCCGGGGAGCTGTTTTTT.

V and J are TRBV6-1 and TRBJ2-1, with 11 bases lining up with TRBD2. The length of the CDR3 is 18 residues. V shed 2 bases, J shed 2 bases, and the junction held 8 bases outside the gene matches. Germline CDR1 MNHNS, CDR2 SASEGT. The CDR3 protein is CASSERLAGGLPYNEQFF. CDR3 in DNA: TGTGCCAGCAGTGAACGCCTAGCGGGGGGCCTGCCCTACAATGAGCAGTTCTTC.

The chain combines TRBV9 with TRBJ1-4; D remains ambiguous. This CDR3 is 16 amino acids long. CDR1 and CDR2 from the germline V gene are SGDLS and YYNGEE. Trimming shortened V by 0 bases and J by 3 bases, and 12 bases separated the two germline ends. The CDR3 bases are TGTGCCAGCAGCGTAGGGGCCAGTCTCTCTAATGAAAAACTGTTTTTT. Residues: CASSVGASLSNEKLFF.

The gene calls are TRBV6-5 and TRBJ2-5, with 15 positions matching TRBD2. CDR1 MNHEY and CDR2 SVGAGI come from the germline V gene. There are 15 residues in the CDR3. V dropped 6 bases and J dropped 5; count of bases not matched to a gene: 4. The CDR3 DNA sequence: TGTGCCAGCAGCCGCGGGACTAGCGGGGGGGAGACCCAGTACTTC. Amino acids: CASSRGTSGGETQYF.

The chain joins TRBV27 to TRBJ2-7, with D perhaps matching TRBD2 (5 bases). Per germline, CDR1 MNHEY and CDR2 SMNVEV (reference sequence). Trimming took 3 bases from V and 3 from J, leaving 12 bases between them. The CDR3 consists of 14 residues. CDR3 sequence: CASSFRETHYEQYF. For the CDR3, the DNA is TGTGCCAGCAGTTTTAGGGAGACTCACTACGAGCAGTACTTC.

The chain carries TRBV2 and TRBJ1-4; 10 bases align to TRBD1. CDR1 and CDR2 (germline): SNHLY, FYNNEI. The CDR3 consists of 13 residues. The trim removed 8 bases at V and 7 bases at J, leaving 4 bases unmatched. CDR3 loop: CASRGQGVEKLFF. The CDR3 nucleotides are TGTGCCAGCCGAGGACAGGGGGTTGAAAAACTGTTTTTT.

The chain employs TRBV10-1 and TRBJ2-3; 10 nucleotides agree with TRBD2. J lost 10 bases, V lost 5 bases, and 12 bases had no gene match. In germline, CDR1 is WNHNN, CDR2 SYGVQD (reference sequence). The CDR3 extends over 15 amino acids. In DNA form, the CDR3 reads TGCGCCAGCAGTTCGGCGAGCGGGGGGGCCGAGGCGCAGTATTTT. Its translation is CASSSASGGAEAQYF.

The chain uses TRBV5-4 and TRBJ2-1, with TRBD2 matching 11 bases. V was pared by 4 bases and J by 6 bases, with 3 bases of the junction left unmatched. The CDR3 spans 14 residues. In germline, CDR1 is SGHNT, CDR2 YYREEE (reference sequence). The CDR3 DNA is TGTGCCAGCAGCCCTAGCGGGGGGCGCAATGAGCAGTTCTTC. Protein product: CASSPSGGRNEQFF. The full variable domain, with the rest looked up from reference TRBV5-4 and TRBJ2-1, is ETGVTQSPTHLIKTRGQQVTLRCSSQSGHNTVSWYQQALGQGPQFIFQYYREEENGRGNFPPRFSGLQFPNYSSELNVNALELDDSALYLCASSPSGGRNEQFFGPGTRLTVL.

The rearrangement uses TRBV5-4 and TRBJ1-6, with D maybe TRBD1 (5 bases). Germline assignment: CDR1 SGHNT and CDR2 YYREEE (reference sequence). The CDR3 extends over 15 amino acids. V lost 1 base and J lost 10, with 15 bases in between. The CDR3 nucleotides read TGTGCCAGCAGCTTGTGGGGGAGGGAGGAATCACCCCTCCACTTT. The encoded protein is CASSLWGREESPLHF.

CDR3 residues: CASSASGLDQPQHF. CDR3 DNA: TGTGCCAGCAGCGCGTCAGGGCTGGATCAGCCCCAGCATTTT. V gene TRBV5-4 combines with J gene TRBJ1-5, with a weak D call TRBD1 (5 bases). The V and J ends lost 4 bases and 5 bases respectively, with 13 bases between them. This CDR3 region has 14 residues. The V gene's germline CDR1 is SGHNT and CDR2 YYREEE (reference sequence).

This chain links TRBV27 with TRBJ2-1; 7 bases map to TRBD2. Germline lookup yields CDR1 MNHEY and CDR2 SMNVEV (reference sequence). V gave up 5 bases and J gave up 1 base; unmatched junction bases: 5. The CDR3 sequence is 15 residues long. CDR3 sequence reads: CASSMGGGSYNEQFF. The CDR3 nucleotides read TGTGCCAGCAGTATGGGGGGGGGTTCCTACAATGAGCAGTTCTTC.